These T cell receptor beta chains were read from a single sample in a study of CD8 T cells in Susac syndrome. TCRdb itself ran the immunoSEQ multiplex PCR reads through MiXCR, one entry per CDR3 protein. The sample has 130,000 to 150,000 distinct CDR3 sequences, roughly 94% seen once. The sequencing input was CD4+ T cells from PBMCs. The receptors derive from a human donor in good health. The CDR3 runs from the conserved cysteine through the conserved F or W.

v_call	j_call	cdr3_aa
TRBV5-4	TRBJ2-1	CASTIGRASGNEQFF
TRBV7-9	TRBJ1-1	CASSLHGQGVNTEAFF
TRBV11-1	TRBJ2-7	CASSRGTVGEQYF
TRBV7-9	TRBJ2-5	CASSLVLETQYF
TRBV20-1	TRBJ2-1	CSARDPRLADNEQFF
TRBV11-2	TRBJ2-2	CASTIGRELFF
TRBV11-2	TRBJ2-7	CASRYSGTYEQYF
TRBV7-3	TRBJ2-1	CASSLGDSTYNEQFF
TRBV14	TRBJ1-4	CASSQGTVLDEKLFF
TRBV23-1	TRBJ2-1	CASSQSDGTRSYNEQFF
TRBV24-1	TRBJ2-1	CATSETTSGRTYNEQFF
TRBV5-4	TRBJ1-2	CASSPPGQGYGYTF
TRBV5-1	TRBJ1-1	CASRWGGLGAEAFF
TRBV29-1	TRBJ2-7	CSVGVGTASYEQYF
TRBV5-1	TRBJ2-7	CASSFSRGGYEQYF
TRBV19	TRBJ1-1	CASSPDGRNTEAFF
TRBV20-1	TRBJ2-7	CSASVGALTYEQYF
TRBV4-2	TRBJ1-2	CASSQDSYGYTF
TRBV29-1	TRBJ1-2	CSGTGAGYGYTF
TRBV5-4	TRBJ2-7	CASSFGTSVQYEQYF
TRBV2	TRBJ2-7	CASTTDSYEQYF
TRBV5-6	TRBJ2-1	CASSLRTGKYHEQFF
TRBV5-4	TRBJ2-7	CASSNGGGSNVEQYF
TRBV7-2	TRBJ2-2	CATQGHPTGELFF
TRBV30	TRBJ1-2	CAWRELAVGGYTF
TRBV15	TRBJ1-2	CATSSYPRGRESEYGYTF
TRBV5-1	TRBJ2-1	CASSLFGTGAAYNEQFF
TRBV6-6	TRBJ2-1	CASSYNEQFF
TRBV7-2	TRBJ2-7	CASSPSRLGEQYF
TRBV6-2/TRBV6-3	TRBJ2-7	CASSPGLAGGPIVDEQYF
TRBV3-1	TRBJ1-2	CASSQGSGEYGYTF
TRBV7-3	TRBJ2-3	CASSLLAGGPADTQYF
TRBV25-1	TRBJ2-7	CASSDTGTGGREQYF
TRBV20-1	TRBJ2-2	CSVFKGGRSSGELFF
TRBV4-1	TRBJ2-5	CASSQGGIRVETQYF
TRBV18	TRBJ2-2	CASSPRQGTAAPRPTNTGELFF
TRBV12-3/TRBV12-4	TRBJ2-1	CASKSRAYNEQFF
TRBV6-1	TRBJ2-1	CATQSAASYNEQFF
TRBV19	TRBJ1-2	CASQGSRYGYTF
TRBV19	TRBJ1-5	CASSMGTGLYSNQPQHF
TRBV19	TRBJ2-3	CASKTSGSDPGTQYF
TRBV6-1	TRBJ2-7	CASSPQPGTGGSHEQYF
TRBV5-1	TRBJ2-1	CASSLARYNEQFF
TRBV20-1	TRBJ2-1	CSARPHHWTSGRNSYNEQFF
TRBV12-3/TRBV12-4	TRBJ1-2	CASSLLQGNGYTF
TRBV6-1	TRBJ2-7	CASSTDRIEYEQYF
TRBV2	TRBJ1-1	CARGILRTEAFF
TRBV5-6	TRBJ2-3	CASSPQGQGARDTQYF
TRBV9	TRBJ2-1	CASSVGWGAASNEQFF
TRBV12-3/TRBV12-4	TRBJ2-7	CASSLASYEQYF
TRBV5-1	TRBJ1-1	CASSAGTGAEAFF
TRBV28	TRBJ1-2	CASSPPTRGYTF
TRBV3-1	TRBJ2-3	CASSTRLVSPTDTQYF
TRBV9	TRBJ2-7	CASSVGGQGTYEQYF